The 20 T cell receptor beta chains given below trace back to one sample, sequenced in a study of radiotherapy plus CTLA-4 blockade in lung cancer. Assay: immunoSEQ multiplex PCR; the TCRdb copy retains only in-frame clones and omits some. The sample lists roughly 76,000 clones; over 65% were seen once. Specimen: peripheral blood, collected from a patient treated with radiotherapy plus ipilimumab. The receptors were gathered from a human donor with non-small cell lung cancer whose response to radiotherapy plus ipilimumab could not be evaluated.

The J gene is TRBJ2-2, the V gene TRBV19, with D possibly being TRBD2 (6 bases). Germline V gene data show CDR1 as LNHDA and CDR2 as SQIVND (reference sequence). This CDR3 spans 14 amino acids. The V gene lost 1 base and the J gene lost 4 bases, with 7 bases spanning the gap. The CDR3: CASSIGRVTGELFF. The CDR3 bases are TGTGCCAGTAGTATAGGGAGGGTCACCGGGGAGCTGTTTTTT.

The rearrangement links TRBV7-8 to TRBJ2-5, with 8 positions matching TRBD2. V trimming: 4 bases; J trimming: 3 bases; junction bases outside the gene matches: 4. Germline V gene data show CDR1 as SGHVS and CDR2 as FQNEAQ. The CDR3 totals 14 residues. CDR3 loop: CASSYRGGEETQYF. The CDR3 coding sequence is TGTGCCAGCAGCTACCGGGGGGGGGAAGAGACCCAGTACTTC.

This clone has just a few counts. The V call is TRBV6-4, the J call TRBJ1-5, with D uncertain. V was pared by 3 bases and J by 5 bases, with 8 bases between. Germline V gene lookup returns CDR1 MRHNA and CDR2 SNTAGT. CDR3 size: 13 residues. CDR3 bases: TGTGCCAGCAGTGATACCCCGGATCAGCCCCAGCATTTT. It is translated as CASSDTPDQPQHF.

This sequence joins TRBV6-5 and TRBJ1-6; 7 bases align to TRBD1. CDR3 length: 15 residues. Germline V gene sequence: CDR1 MNHEY, CDR2 SVGAGI. Losses at the gene ends were 6 bases for V and 9 bases for J; bases not matched to a gene: 11. CDR3 bases: TGTGCCAGCAGGGGTAGACAGGGCGAAGGTTCACCCCTCCACTTT. This sequence encodes CASRGRQGEGSPLHF.

The chain employs TRBV19 and TRBJ2-6; 7 nucleotides align to TRBD1. Germline loops: CDR1 LNHDA, CDR2 SQIVND (reference sequence). J gave up 2 bases and V 6 bases, and 7 bases lay outside the gene matches. The CDR3 has 16 amino acids. The chain's CDR3 is CASSPKTGAGANVLTF. The CDR3 nucleotides read TGTGCCAGTAGCCCTAAAACAGGGGCTGGGGCCAACGTCCTGACTTTC.

V usage is TRBV9 and J usage is TRBJ2-3; perhaps TRBD2 as D (7 bases). Trimming left V 7 bases short and J 2 bases short, with 20 bases between. CDR1 is SGDLS and CDR2 is YYNGEE in the germline V gene. The CDR3 has 16 residues. CDR3 amino acids: CASSFWGGATTDTQYF. The CDR3 bases are TGTGCCAGCTCCTTCTGGGGGGGGGCTACCACAGATACGCAGTATTTT.

The chain employs TRBV6-1 and TRBJ1-1; 11 nucleotides align to TRBD1. The CDR3 has 14 amino acids. CDR1 and CDR2 from the germline V gene are MNHNS and SASEGT. The V segment lost 6 bases and the J segment 3 bases; nucleotides outside the gene matches: 3. In nucleotides, the CDR3 is TGTGCCAGCAGGTGGACAGGGGGCGACACTGAAGCTTTCTTT. It encodes CASRWTGGDTEAFF.

The rearrangement uses TRBV4-1 and TRBJ1-1; D is ambiguous. V was clipped by 0 bases and J by 1 base, with 15 bases between them. Germline V gene data show CDR1 as MGHRA and CDR2 as YSYEKL. The CDR3 spans 17 residues. In DNA, the CDR3 is TGCGCCAGCAGCCAAGAATGGGTAGTTCGGGAGAACACTGAAGCTTTCTTT. Translating it yields CASSQEWVVRENTEAFF.

The chain is built from TRBV28 and TRBJ2-4; the D gene is possibly TRBD1 (6 bases). The CDR3 runs 15 residues. Trimming left V 5 bases short and J 1 base short, with 12 bases between. Germline CDR1 reads MDHEN; CDR2 reads SYDVKM. The CDR3: CASSPGDVAKNIQYF. The CDR3 region has the DNA TGTGCCAGCAGTCCAGGGGACGTCGCCAAAAACATTCAGTACTTC.

V gene TRBV5-8 combines with J gene TRBJ2-5, with D possibly matching TRBD1 (7 bases). The CDR3 totals 16 residues. Germline assignment: CDR1 SGHTS and CDR2 YDEGEE. Deletions cut 4 bases from V and 3 bases from J, with 19 bases between. CDR3 DNA: TGTGCCAGCAGCCCAAAACTGCAGGGGGGCAAAGAGACCCAGTACTTC. It codes for CASSPKLQGGKETQYF. Based on the CDR3 plus reference TRBV5-8 and TRBJ2-5, the full variable domain is EAGVTQSPTHLIKTRGQQATLRCSPISGHTSVYWYQQALGLGLQFLLWYDEGEERNRGNFPPRFSGRQFPNYSSELNVNALELEDSALYLCASSPKLQGGKETQYFGPGTRLLVL.

Note on this clone: Within the sample, other DNA sequences also encode this same CDR3. This chain uses TRBV28 with TRBJ1-2; tentatively, D is TRBD1 (6 bases). The CDR3 totals 13 residues. In germline, CDR1 is MDHEN, CDR2 SYDVKM. V lost 2 bases to trimming and J lost 8 bases, with 12 bases between them. The CDR3 protein is CASSLSTGRGYTF. The DNA of the CDR3 is TGTGCCAGCAGTTTAAGTACAGGGCGGGGCTACACCTTC.

The J gene is TRBJ2-1, the V gene TRBV6-5; the match to TRBD2 covers 8 bases. Trimming at V came to 7 bases and at J to 10 bases, leaving 12 bases not matched to a gene. Germline CDR1 reads MNHEY; CDR2 reads SVGAGI. The CDR3 totals 14 residues. CDR3 bases: TGTGCCAGCACCACGCTCGGGGCGGGAGGCGAGCAGTTCTTC. Its translation is CASTTLGAGGEQFF.

This clone was observed a single time. V usage is TRBV2 and J usage is TRBJ2-3; D gene unclear. The CDR3 extends over 15 amino acids. V was trimmed by 0 bases and J by 5 bases, leaving 12 bases between them. The germline gives CDR1 SNHLY, CDR2 FYNNEI. The CDR3, as DNA: TGTGCCAGCAGTGAAGCGCTGAACACAAGAGATACGCAGTATTTT. As protein: CASSEALNTRDTQYF. The full variable domain, its missing parts supplied by reference TRBV2 and TRBJ2-3, is EPEVTQTPSHQVTQMGQEVILRCVPISNHLYFYWYRQILGQKVEFLVSFYNNEISEKSEIFDDQFSVERPDGSNFTLKIRSTKLEDSAMYFCASSEALNTRDTQYFGPGTRLTVL.

The chain combines TRBV28 with TRBJ2-2, with 7 positions matching TRBD2. The CDR3 is made up of 15 amino acids. Germline V lookup: CDR1 MDHEN, CDR2 SYDVKM. V shed 7 bases and J 2 bases; nucleotides not matched to a gene: 7. The CDR3 loop reads CASTFGTTNTGELFF. The CDR3 bases are TGTGCCAGCACCTTCGGGACTACTAACACCGGGGAGCTGTTTTTT.

The chain joins TRBV7-2 to TRBJ2-4, with TRBD1 matching 9 bases. V trimming: 7 bases; J trimming: 7 bases; junction bases outside the gene matches: 11. CDR1 and CDR2 from the germline V gene are SGHTA and FQGNSA. CDR3 length: 15 amino acids. The CDR3: CASTPGTGRGNIQYF. The DNA of the CDR3 is TGTGCCAGCACCCCCGGGACAGGGCGGGGGAACATTCAGTACTTC.

Notes on this clone: This sample includes further DNA sequences coding for the same CDR3. This chain links TRBV29-1 with TRBJ2-2, with D perhaps TRBD1 (7 bases). V lost 7 bases, J lost 2 bases, and 14 bases lay in between. CDR3 size: 14 residues. CDR1 SQVTM and CDR2 ANQGSEA come from the germline V gene. CDR3 bases: TGCAGCGCCTACAGGGGACTTAACACCGGGGAGCTGTTTTTT. Its protein product is CSAYRGLNTGELFF.

This chain joins TRBV27 and TRBJ2-7, with TRBD1 as a possible D gene (5 bases). V was trimmed by 4 bases and J by 6 bases, leaving 19 bases between them. CDR1 is MNHEY and CDR2 is SMNVEV in the germline V gene (reference sequence). The CDR3 loop spans 15 amino acids. CDR3 loop: CASSSLGVSALEQYF. The CDR3 region has the DNA TGTGCCAGCAGTTCCCTAGGGGTTTCGGCGCTCGAGCAGTACTTC.

This clone has only one observation. The rearrangement links TRBV6-6 to TRBJ2-3; D might be TRBD1 (6 bases). This CDR3 spans 14 amino acids. V shed 5 bases and J shed 6 bases, with 15 bases lying between them. Germline-derived CDR1 and CDR2 are MNHNY and SVGAGI (reference sequence). In DNA form, the CDR3 reads TGTGCCAGCAGTCGACAGGTCCCGTCGGATACGCAGTATTTT. The encoded protein is CASSRQVPSDTQYF.

The rearrangement uses TRBV27 and TRBJ2-7, with 9 bases lining up with TRBD2. The CDR3 is 17 residues long. V was pared by 0 bases and J by 2 bases, with 8 bases of the junction left unmatched. Looked up from germline, CDR1 is MNHEY and CDR2 is SMNVEV (reference sequence). Written as DNA, the CDR3 is TGTGCCAGCAGTTTATCGAGGGCTAGCGGGGCCGCCTACGAGCAGTACTTC. It yields the protein CASSLSRASGAAYEQYF.

The sample holds a few counts of this clone. V and J are TRBV18 and TRBJ2-7, with D perhaps TRBD2 (6 bases). Trimming took off 0 bases at V and 9 bases at J, with 12 bases between the two ends. The CDR3 has 13 amino acids. Germline V gene lookup returns CDR1 KGHSH and CDR2 LQKENI. DNA of the CDR3: TGTGCCAGCTCACCACCCGGCGGGGCCGGGCAGTACTTC. Amino acids: CASSPPGGAGQYF.